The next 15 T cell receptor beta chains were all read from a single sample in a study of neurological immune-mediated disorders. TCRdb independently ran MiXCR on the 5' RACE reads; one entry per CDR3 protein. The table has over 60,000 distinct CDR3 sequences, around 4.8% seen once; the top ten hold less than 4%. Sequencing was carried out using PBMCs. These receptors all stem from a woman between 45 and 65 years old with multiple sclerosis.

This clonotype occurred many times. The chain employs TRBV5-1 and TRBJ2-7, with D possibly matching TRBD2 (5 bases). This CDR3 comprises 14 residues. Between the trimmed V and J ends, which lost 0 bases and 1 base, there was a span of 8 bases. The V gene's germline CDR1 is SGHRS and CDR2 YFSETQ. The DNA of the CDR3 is TGCGCCAGCAGCTTGGGTGGGAGTTCCTACGAGCAGTACTTC. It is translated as CASSLGGSSYEQYF.

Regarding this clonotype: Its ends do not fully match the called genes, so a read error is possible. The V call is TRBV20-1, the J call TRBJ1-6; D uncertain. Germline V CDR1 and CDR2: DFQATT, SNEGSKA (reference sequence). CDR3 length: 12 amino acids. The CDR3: CSASHQVSSLNF. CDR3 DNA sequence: TGCAGTGCTAGCCACCAAGTCTCGTCCCTCAACTTT.

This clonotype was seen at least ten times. In DNA, the CDR3 is TGCAGTGCTAGAGTTCCCCGGGACAGCGGTTCCTTAGCAGGTTTATACGAGCAGTACTTC. It codes for CSARVPRDSGSLAGLYEQYF. The V call is TRBV20-1, the J call TRBJ2-7, with 7 bases fitting TRBD1. V lost 1 base and J lost 4; bases outside the gene matches: 25. The CDR3 sequence is 20 residues long. Germline V gene data show CDR1 as DFQATT and CDR2 as SNEGSKA (reference sequence).

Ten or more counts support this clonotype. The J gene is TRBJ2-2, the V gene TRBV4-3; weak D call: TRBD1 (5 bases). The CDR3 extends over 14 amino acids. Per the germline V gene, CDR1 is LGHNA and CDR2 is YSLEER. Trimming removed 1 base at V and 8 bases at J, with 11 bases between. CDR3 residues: CASSQVRARGELFF. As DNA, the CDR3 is TGCGCCAGCAGCCAAGTCAGGGCCAGGGGGGAGCTGTTTTTT.

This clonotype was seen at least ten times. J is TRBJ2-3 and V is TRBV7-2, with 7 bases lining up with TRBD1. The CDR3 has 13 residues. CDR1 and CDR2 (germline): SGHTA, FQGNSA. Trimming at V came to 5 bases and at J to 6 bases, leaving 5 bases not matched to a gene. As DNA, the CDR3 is TGTGCCAGCAGCCAGGACAGGTTGGATACGCAGTATTTT. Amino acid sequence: CASSQDRLDTQYF.

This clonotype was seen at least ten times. The DNA of the CDR3 is TGCAGTGCTAGCCTAGGACAGGGATTCTCCTACGAGCAGTACTTC. Its protein product is CSASLGQGFSYEQYF. This rearrangement joins TRBV20-1 to TRBJ2-7; 8 nucleotides align to TRBD1. The CDR3 loop spans 15 amino acids. V shed 3 bases and J 0 bases; nucleotides not matched to a gene: 7. Germline V gene lookup returns CDR1 DFQATT and CDR2 SNEGSKA (reference sequence).

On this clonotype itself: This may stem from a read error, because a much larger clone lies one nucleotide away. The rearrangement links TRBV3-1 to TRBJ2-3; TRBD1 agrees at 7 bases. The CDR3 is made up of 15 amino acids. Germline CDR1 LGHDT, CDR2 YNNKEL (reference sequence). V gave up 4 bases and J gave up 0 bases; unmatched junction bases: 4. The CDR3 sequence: CASSRRDSSTDTQYF. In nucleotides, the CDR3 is TGTGCCAGCAGCCGTCGGGACAGCAGCACAGATACGCAGTATTTT.

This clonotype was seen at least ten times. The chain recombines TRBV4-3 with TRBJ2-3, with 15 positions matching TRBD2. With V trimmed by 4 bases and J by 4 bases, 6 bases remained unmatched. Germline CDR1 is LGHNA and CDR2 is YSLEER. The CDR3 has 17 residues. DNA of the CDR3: TGCGCCAGCAGCCGAGGACTAGCGGGGGGGGAGGCAGATACGCAGTATTTT. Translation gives CASSRGLAGGEADTQYF.

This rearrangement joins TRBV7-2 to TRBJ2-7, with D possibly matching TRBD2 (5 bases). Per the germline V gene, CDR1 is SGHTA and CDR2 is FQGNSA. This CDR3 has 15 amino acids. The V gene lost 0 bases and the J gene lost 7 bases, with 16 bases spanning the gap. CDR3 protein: CASSLAHDYLGEQYF. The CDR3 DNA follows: TGTGCCAGCAGCTTAGCGCATGACTACCTGGGGGAGCAGTACTTC.

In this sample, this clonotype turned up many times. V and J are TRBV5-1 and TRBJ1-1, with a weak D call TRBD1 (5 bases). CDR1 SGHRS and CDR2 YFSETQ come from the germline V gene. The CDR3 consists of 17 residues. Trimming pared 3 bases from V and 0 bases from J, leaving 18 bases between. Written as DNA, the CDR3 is TGCGCCAGCAGCTCGACAGTCGTCACCAACATGAACACTGAAGCTTTCTTT. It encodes CASSSTVVTNMNTEAFF.

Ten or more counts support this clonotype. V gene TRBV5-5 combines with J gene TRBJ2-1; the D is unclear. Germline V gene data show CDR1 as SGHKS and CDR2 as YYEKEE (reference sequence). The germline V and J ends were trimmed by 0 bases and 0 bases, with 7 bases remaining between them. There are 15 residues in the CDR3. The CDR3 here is CASSLVVSSYNEQFF. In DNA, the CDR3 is TGTGCCAGCAGCTTGGTAGTGAGCTCCTACAATGAGCAGTTCTTC.

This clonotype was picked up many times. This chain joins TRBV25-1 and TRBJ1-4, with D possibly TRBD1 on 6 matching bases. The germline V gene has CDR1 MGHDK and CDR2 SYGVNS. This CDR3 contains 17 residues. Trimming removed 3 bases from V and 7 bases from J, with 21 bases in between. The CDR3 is CASSDPSEQGWGEKLFF. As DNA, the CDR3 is TGTGCCAGCAGTGACCCCTCGGAACAGGGTTGGGGTGAAAAACTGTTTTTT.

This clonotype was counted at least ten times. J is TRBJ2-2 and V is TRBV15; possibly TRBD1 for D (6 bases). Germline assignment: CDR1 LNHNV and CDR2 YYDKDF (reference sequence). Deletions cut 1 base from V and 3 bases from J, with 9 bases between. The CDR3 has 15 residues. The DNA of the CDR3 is TGTGCCACCAGCAGAGGCCCAGGGGACACCGGGGAGCTGTTTTTT. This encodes CATSRGPGDTGELFF.

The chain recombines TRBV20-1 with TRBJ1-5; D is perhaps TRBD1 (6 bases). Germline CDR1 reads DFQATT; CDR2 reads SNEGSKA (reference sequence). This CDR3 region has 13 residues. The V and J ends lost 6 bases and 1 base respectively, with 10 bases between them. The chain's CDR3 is CSANRASNQPQHF. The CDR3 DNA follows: TGCAGTGCAAACAGGGCCAGCAATCAGCCCCAGCATTTT.

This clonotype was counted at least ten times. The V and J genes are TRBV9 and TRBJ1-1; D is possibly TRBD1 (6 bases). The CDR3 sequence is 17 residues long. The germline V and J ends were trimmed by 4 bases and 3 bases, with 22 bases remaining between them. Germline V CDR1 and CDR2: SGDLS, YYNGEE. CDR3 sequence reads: CASSPRGQTRSHTEAFF. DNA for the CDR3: TGTGCCAGCAGCCCCAGGGGCCAAACCAGGAGTCACACTGAAGCTTTCTTT.